What follows is one T cell receptor (beta chain) and its context. What it recognizes is unknown. The sample originates from a study of cytomegalovirus exposure and HLA in healthy donors. Study-level results: The study recorded over 150 TCR beta chains that were cytomegalovirus-associated.

PCR involved 60 Vbeta and 13 Jbeta primers. Some clones are missing from TCRdb's copy, which holds only in-frame ones; the method was immunoSEQ multiplex PCR. The sample lists 150,000 to 200,000 clones; roughly 85% were seen once. Sequencing used PBMCs. This receptor was identified in a woman aged 25 to 45 in good health and CMV-seropositive.

CDR3 nucleotide sequence: TGTGCCAGCAGTTCCTCCCTTAACACCGGGGAGCTGTTTTTT. Translating it yields CASSSSLNTGELFF. The chain links TRBV27 to TRBJ2-2; D is ambiguous. Germline V gene lookup returns CDR1 MNHEY and CDR2 SMNVEV (reference sequence). CDR3 size: 14 residues. Trimming took off 4 bases at V and 2 bases at J, with 8 bases between the two ends.